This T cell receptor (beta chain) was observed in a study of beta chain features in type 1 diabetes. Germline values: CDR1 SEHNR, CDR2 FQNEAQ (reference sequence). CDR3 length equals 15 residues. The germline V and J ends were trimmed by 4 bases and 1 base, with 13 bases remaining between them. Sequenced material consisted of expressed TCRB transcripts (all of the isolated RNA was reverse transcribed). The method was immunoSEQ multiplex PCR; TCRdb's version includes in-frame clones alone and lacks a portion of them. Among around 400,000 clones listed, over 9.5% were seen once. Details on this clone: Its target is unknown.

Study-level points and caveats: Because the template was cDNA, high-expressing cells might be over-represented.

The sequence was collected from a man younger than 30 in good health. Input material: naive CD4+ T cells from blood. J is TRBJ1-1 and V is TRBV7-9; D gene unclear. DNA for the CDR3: TGTGCCAGCAGCTCGGTAGGTCGGGGGAACACTGAAGCTTTCTTT. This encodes CASSSVGRGNTEAFF.